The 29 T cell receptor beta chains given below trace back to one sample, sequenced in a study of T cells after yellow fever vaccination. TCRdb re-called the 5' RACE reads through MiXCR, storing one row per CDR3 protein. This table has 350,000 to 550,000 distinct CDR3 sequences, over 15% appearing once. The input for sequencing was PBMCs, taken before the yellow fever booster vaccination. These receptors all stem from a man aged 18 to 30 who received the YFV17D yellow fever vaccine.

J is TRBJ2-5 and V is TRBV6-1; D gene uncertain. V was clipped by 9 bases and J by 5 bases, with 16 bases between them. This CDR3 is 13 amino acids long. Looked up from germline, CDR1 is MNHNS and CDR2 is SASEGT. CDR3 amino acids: CASATTARETQYF. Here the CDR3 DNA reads TGTGCCAGTGCGACCACAGCAAGGGAGACCCAGTACTTC.

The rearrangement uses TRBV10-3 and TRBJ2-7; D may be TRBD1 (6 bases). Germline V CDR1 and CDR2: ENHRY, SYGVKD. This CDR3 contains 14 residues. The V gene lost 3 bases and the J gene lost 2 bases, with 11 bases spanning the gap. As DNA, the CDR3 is TGTGCCATCAGTGACCAACAGGGAACCTACGAGCAGTACTTC. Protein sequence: CAISDQQGTYEQYF.

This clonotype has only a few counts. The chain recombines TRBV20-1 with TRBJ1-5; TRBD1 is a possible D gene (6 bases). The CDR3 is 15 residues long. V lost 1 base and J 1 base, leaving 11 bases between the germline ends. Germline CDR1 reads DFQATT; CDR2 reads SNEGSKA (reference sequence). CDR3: CSARVTGLSNQPQHF. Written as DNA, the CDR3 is TGCAGTGCTAGAGTAACAGGGCTAAGCAATCAGCCCCAGCATTTT.

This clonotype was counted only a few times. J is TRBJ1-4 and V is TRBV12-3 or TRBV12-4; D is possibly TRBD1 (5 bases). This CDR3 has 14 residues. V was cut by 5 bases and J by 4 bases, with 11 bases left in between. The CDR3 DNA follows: TGTGCCAGCAGTCCACCGGGGGTTAATGAAAAACTGTTTTTT. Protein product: CASSPPGVNEKLFF.

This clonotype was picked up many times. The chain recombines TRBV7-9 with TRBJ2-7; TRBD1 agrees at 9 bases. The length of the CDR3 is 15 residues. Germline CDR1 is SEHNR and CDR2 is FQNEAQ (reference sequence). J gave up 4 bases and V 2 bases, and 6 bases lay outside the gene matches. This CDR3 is CASSLLTGGSYEQYV. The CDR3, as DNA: TGTGCCAGCAGCTTATTGACAGGGGGTTCTTACGAGCAGTACGTC.

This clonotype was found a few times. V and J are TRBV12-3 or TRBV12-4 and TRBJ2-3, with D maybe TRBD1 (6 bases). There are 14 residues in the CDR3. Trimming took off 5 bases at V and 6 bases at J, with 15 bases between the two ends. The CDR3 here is CASSQTSRGDTQYF. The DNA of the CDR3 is TGTGCCAGCAGTCAGACTTCAAGGGGGGATACGCAGTATTTT.

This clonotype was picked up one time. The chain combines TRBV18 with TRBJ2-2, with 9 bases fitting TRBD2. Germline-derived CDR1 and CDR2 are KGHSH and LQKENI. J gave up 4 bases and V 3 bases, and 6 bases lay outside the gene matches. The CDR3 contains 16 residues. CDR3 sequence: CASSPTGGGATGELFF. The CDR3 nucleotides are TGTGCCAGCTCACCGACCGGCGGGGGGGCCACCGGGGAGCTGTTTTTT.

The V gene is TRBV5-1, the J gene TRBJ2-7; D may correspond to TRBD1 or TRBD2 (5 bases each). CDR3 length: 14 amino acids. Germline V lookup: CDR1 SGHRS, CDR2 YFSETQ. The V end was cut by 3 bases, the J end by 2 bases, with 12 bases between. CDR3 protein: CASSWDGSAYEQYF. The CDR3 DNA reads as TGCGCCAGCAGCTGGGACGGGTCAGCCTACGAGCAGTACTTC.

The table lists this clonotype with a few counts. CDR3 loop: CASQRGQGFNQPQHF. DNA of the CDR3: TGTGCCAGTCAACGGGGACAGGGGTTTAATCAGCCCCAGCATTTT. V gene TRBV6-2 or TRBV6-3 combines with J gene TRBJ1-5, with TRBD1 identical over 10 bases. Germline V CDR1 and CDR2: MNHEY, SVGEGT. The CDR3 spans 15 residues. V gave up 9 bases and J gave up 4 bases; unmatched junction bases: 9.

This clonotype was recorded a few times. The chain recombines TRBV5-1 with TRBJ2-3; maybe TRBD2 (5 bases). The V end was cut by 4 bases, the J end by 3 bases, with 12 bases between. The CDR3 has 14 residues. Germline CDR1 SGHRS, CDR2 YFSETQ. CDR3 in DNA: TGCGCCAGCAGCCCCTTTGGAGGAACAGATACGCAGTATTTT. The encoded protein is CASSPFGGTDTQYF.

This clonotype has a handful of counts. CDR3 nucleotide sequence: TGTGCCAGCAGTTTAGGATACCAGACCCAGTACTTC. Amino acids: CASSLGYQTQYF. The J gene is TRBJ2-5, the V gene TRBV12-3 or TRBV12-4; D is uncertain. The CDR3 is made up of 12 amino acids. The germline V and J ends were trimmed by 1 base and 6 bases, with 6 bases remaining between them.

CDR3 in amino acids: CASSVAVGNTEAFF. The DNA of the CDR3 is TGTGCCAGCAGCGTAGCCGTGGGAAACACTGAAGCTTTCTTT. This chain joins TRBV9 and TRBJ1-1, with unresolved D. This CDR3 comprises 14 residues. Trimming pared 0 bases from V and 2 bases from J, leaving 8 bases between. The V gene's germline CDR1 is SGDLS and CDR2 YYNGEE.

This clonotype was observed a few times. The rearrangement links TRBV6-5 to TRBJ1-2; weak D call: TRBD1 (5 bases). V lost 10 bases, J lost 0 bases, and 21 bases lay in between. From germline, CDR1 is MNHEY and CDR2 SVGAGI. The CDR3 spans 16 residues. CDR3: CATKGTAYRTNYGYTF. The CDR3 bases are TGTGCCACCAAGGGGACCGCCTATCGAACTAACTATGGCTACACCTTC.

CDR3 DNA: TGTGCCAGCAGCGCAGGGACAGGGTTGTATGAGCAGTTCTTC. It codes for CASSAGTGLYEQFF. This chain links TRBV9 with TRBJ2-1; TRBD1 agrees at 9 bases. CDR3 length equals 14 residues. J gave up 8 bases and V 3 bases, and 6 bases lay outside the gene matches. Germline V gives CDR1 SGDLS, CDR2 YYNGEE.

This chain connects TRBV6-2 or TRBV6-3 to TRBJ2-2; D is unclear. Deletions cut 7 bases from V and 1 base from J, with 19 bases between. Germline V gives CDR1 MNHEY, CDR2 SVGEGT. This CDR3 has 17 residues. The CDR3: CASTRGLEQLNTGELFF. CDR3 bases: TGTGCCAGCACCCGCGGTCTCGAGCAGCTGAACACCGGGGAGCTGTTTTTT.

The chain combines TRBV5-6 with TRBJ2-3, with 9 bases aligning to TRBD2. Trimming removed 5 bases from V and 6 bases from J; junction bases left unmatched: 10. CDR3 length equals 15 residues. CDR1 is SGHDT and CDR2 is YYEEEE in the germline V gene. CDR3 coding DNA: TGTGCCAGCAGTTGGAAAGCGGGGGGTTCGGATACGCAGTATTTT. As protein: CASSWKAGGSDTQYF.

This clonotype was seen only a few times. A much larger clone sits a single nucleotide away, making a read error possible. In DNA, the CDR3 is TGTGCCAGCAGTCGGACAGGGAACAATCAGCCCCAGCATTTT. It encodes CASSRTGNNQPQHF. The chain recombines TRBV6-2 or TRBV6-3 with TRBJ1-5; 8 bases agree with TRBD1. V lost 5 bases, J lost 3 bases, and 3 bases stayed unmatched. This CDR3 contains 14 residues. The germline V gene has CDR1 MNHEY and CDR2 SVGEGT.

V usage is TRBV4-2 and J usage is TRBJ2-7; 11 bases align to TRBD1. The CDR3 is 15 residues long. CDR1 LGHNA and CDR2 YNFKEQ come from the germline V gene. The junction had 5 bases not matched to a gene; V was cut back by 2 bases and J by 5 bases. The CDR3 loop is CASSQTGGQGDEQYF. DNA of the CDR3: TGTGCCAGCAGCCAAACTGGGGGACAGGGGGACGAGCAGTACTTC.

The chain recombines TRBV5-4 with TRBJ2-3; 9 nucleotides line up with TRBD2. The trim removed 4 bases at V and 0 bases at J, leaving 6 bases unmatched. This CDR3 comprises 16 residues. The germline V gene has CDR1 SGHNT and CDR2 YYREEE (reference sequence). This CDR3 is CASSAGTSRSTDTQYF. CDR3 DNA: TGTGCCAGCAGCGCGGGGACTAGCCGAAGCACAGATACGCAGTATTTT.

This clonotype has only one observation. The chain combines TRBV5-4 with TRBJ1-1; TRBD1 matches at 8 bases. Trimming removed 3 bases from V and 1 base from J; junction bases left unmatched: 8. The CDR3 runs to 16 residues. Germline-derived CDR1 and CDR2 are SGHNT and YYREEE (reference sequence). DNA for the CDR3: TGTGCCAGCAGCTCCCTTACAGGGGGACCGAACACTGAAGCTTTCTTT. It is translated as CASSSLTGGPNTEAFF.

DNA of the CDR3: TGTGCCAGCGGAGGGGGGCCTACTTCCTATGGCTACACCTTC. This codes for CASGGGPTSYGYTF. V usage is TRBV28 and J usage is TRBJ1-2, with D maybe TRBD1 (6 bases). V was shortened by 8 bases and J by 4 bases, with 17 bases between the two germline ends. Germline V gene sequence: CDR1 MDHEN, CDR2 SYDVKM. The CDR3 consists of 14 residues.

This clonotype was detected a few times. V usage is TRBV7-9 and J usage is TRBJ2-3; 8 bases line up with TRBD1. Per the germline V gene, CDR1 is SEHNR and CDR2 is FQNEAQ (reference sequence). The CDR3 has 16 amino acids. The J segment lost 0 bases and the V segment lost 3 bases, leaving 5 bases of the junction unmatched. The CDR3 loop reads CASSFTRDRSTDTQYF. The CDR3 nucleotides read TGTGCCAGCAGCTTCACCCGGGACAGGAGCACAGATACGCAGTATTTT. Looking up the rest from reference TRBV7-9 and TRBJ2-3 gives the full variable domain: DTGVSQNPRHKITKRGQNVTFRCDPISEHNRLYWYRQTLGQGPEFLTYFQNEAQLEKSRLLSDRFSAERPKGSFSTLEIQRTEQGDSAMYLCASSFTRDRSTDTQYFGPGTRLTVL.

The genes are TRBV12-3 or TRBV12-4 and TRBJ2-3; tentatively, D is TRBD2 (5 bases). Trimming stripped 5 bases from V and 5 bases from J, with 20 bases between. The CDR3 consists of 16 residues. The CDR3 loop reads CASSLRRMTIRDTQYF. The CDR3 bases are TGTGCCAGCAGTCTCCGACGGATGACTATACGAGATACGCAGTATTTT.

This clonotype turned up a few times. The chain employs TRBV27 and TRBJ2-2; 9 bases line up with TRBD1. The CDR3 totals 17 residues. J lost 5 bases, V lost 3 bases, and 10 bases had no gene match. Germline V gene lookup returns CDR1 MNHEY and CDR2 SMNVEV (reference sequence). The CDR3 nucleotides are TGTGCCAGCAGTTTGGTCACCGGGGACAGGGATACCGGGGAGCTGTTTTTT. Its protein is CASSLVTGDRDTGELFF.

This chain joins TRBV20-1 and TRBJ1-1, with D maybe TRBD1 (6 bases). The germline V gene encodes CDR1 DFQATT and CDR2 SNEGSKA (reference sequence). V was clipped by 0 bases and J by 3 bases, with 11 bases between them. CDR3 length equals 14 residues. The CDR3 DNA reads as TGCAGTGCTAGAGATCCGAGGGGGGACACTGAAGCTTTCTTT. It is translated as CSARDPRGDTEAFF.

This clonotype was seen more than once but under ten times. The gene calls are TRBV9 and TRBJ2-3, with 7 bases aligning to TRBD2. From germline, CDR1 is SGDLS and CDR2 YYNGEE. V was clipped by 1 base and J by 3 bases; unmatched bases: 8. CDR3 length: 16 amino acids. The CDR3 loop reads CASSVTPGGKTDTQYF. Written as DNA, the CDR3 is TGTGCCAGCAGCGTAACCCCCGGGGGGAAAACAGATACGCAGTATTTT.

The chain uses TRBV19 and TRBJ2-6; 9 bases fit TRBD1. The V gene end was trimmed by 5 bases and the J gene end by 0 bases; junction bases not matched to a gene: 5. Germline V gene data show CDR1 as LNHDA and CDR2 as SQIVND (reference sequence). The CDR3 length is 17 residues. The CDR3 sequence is CASSLGTGSSGANVLTF. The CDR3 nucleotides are TGTGCCAGTAGTTTGGGGACAGGGAGCTCTGGGGCCAACGTCCTGACTTTC.

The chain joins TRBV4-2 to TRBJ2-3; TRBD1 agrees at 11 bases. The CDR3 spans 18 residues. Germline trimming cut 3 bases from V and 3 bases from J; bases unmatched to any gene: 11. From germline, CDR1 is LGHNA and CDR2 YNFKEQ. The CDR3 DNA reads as TGTGCCAGCAGCCACCCGCCGGAGGGACAGGGGGTTACAGATACGCAGTATTTT. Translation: CASSHPPEGQGVTDTQYF.

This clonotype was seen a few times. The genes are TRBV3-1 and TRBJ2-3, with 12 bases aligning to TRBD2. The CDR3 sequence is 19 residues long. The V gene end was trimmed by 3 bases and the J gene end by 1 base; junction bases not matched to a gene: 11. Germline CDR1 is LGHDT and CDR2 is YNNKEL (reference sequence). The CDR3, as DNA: TGTGCCAGCAGCCACACAGGACTAGCGGGGACATATCGCACAGATACGCAGTATTTT. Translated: CASSHTGLAGTYRTDTQYF.